Shown below are 5 T cell receptor beta chains from a single sample sequenced in a study of beta chain features in type 1 diabetes. Expressed TCRB transcripts were sequenced because the entire RNA isolate underwent reverse transcription. The method was immunoSEQ multiplex PCR; TCRdb's version includes in-frame clones alone and lacks a portion of them. Of around 430,000 clones in the sample, about 30% were seen once. The sample consisted of naive CD4+ T cells from blood. The receptors originated from a man aged 18 to 30 in good health.

In its sample, this clone was seen once. The chain uses TRBV7-2 and TRBJ1-3; 7 bases match TRBD1. The trim removed 4 bases at V and 2 bases at J, leaving 5 bases unmatched. Germline CDR1 is SGHTA and CDR2 is FQGNSA. The CDR3 sequence is 15 residues long. CDR3: CASSSMTGTGNTIYF. CDR3 sequence (DNA): TGTGCCAGCAGCTCGATGACAGGGACTGGAAACACCATATATTTT. The full variable domain, completed using reference TRBV7-2 and TRBJ1-3, is GAGVSQSPSNKVTEKGKDVELRCDPISGHTALYWYRQSLGQGLEFLIYFQGNSAPDKSGLPSDRFSAERTGGSVSTLTIQRTQQEDSAVYLCASSSMTGTGNTIYFGEGSWLTVV.

There are a few counts of this clone. This chain uses TRBV7-6 with TRBJ2-4; tentative D call: TRBD2 (5 bases). The CDR3 loop spans 13 amino acids. V lost 5 bases and J lost 6, with 11 bases in between. The germline CDR1 and CDR2 sequences are SGHVS and FNYEAQ. CDR3 loop: CASSRGLGNIQYF. The CDR3 DNA follows: TGTGCCAGCAGCCGTGGACTGGGAAACATTCAGTACTTC.

The chain couples TRBV7-9 to TRBJ1-2, with D perhaps TRBD1 (5 bases). The V and J ends lost 1 base and 4 bases respectively, with 10 bases between them. This CDR3 is 14 amino acids long. The germline gives CDR1 SEHNR, CDR2 FQNEAQ (reference sequence). CDR3 region: CASSLVDTGYGYTF. CDR3 DNA sequence: TGTGCCAGCAGCTTAGTGGACACTGGCTATGGCTACACCTTC.

This clone was counted only a few times. V usage is TRBV5-5 and J usage is TRBJ2-4; D possibly matches TRBD1 or TRBD2 (6 bases each). V lost 4 bases to trimming and J lost 0 bases, with 11 bases between them. The V gene's germline CDR1 is SGHKS and CDR2 YYEKEE (reference sequence). The CDR3 is 15 residues long. CDR3 sequence reads: CASSRGPLAKNIQYF. The DNA for the CDR3 is TGTGCCAGCAGCCGGGGGCCACTAGCCAAAAACATTCAGTACTTC.

For the CDR3, the DNA is TGCAGCGTTGGATGGGGTGGAAATCAGCCCCAGCATTTT. Amino acid sequence: CSVGWGGNQPQHF. The chain combines TRBV29-1 with TRBJ1-5; D remains ambiguous. Trimming stripped 4 bases from V and 4 bases from J, with 11 bases between. This CDR3 contains 13 residues. Looked up from germline, CDR1 is SQVTM and CDR2 is ANQGSEA.